The 7 T cell receptor beta chains below were found in one sample sequenced in a study of CD8 T cells in Susac syndrome. Reverse transcription of about 0.5 to 1 ug RNA used random hexamers. TCRdb reanalysed the immunoSEQ multiplex PCR reads using MiXCR and keeps one entry per CDR3 protein. The sample lists about 240,000 distinct CDR3 sequences, 90% to 97% occurring once. Sequences were obtained from CD4+ T cells from PBMCs. Source of these receptors: a human donor with Susac syndrome.

The rearrangement links TRBV7-9 to TRBJ1-2, with D possibly being TRBD1 (5 bases). In germline, CDR1 is SEHNR, CDR2 FQNEAQ (reference sequence). CDR3 length: 15 amino acids. V lost 4 bases, J lost 4 bases, and 16 bases lay in between. The CDR3 DNA sequence: TGTGCCAGCAGCTCCCAAGACGGGGCGGGCTATGGCTACACCTTC. It is translated as CASSSQDGAGYGYTF.

This chain links TRBV20-1 with TRBJ1-5; possibly TRBD1 for D (5 bases). Per germline, CDR1 DFQATT and CDR2 SNEGSKA (reference sequence). V was pared by 5 bases and J by 2 bases, with 16 bases between. The length of the CDR3 is 15 residues. The CDR3 coding sequence is TGCAGTGCTGGGGCTGGGGGTAGTGGCAATCAGCCCCAGCATTTT. Protein: CSAGAGGSGNQPQHF.

This chain uses TRBV9 with TRBJ2-1, with D hard to call. CDR3 length: 15 residues. Germline-derived CDR1 and CDR2 are SGDLS and YYNGEE. Trimming shortened V by 0 bases and J by 1 base, and 8 bases separated the two germline ends. This CDR3 reads CASSVASSSYNEQFF. The CDR3 region has the DNA TGTGCCAGCAGCGTAGCCAGCAGTTCCTACAATGAGCAGTTCTTC.

The chain has TRBV4-1 and TRBJ1-2, with TRBD1 identical over 8 bases. This CDR3 has 14 residues. Germline values: CDR1 MGHRA, CDR2 YSYEKL. Trimming at V came to 1 base and at J to 8 bases, leaving 6 bases not matched to a gene. This CDR3 is CASSQGSGGVGYTF. In DNA, the CDR3 is TGCGCCAGCAGCCAAGGTTCAGGGGGCGTAGGCTACACCTTC.

The chain has TRBV30 and TRBJ1-1; 8 bases fit TRBD1. Germline assignment: CDR1 GTSNPN and CDR2 SVGIG (reference sequence). The CDR3 covers 15 residues. V dropped 2 bases and J dropped 5; count of bases not matched to a gene: 10. This chain's CDR3 is CAWSNPGQGRTEAFF. The CDR3 bases are TGTGCCTGGAGTAACCCCGGACAGGGACGGACTGAAGCTTTCTTT.

The chain employs TRBV20-1 and TRBJ2-3; 7 bases are a match to TRBD2. The CDR3 is 15 residues long. The junction had 4 bases not matched to a gene; V was cut back by 0 bases and J by 1 base. Germline V gene sequence: CDR1 DFQATT, CDR2 SNEGSKA (reference sequence). The CDR3, as DNA: TGCAGTGCTAGAGATCACCTAGCGGGCACAGATACGCAGTATTTT. Translation gives CSARDHLAGTDTQYF.

The genes are TRBV4-2 and TRBJ2-6, with D possibly TRBD1 on 5 matching bases. The CDR3 is made up of 20 amino acids. The V end was cut by 3 bases, the J end by 1 base, with 22 bases between. Germline CDR1 LGHNA, CDR2 YNFKEQ. The DNA of the CDR3 is TGTGCCAGCAGCCATCAAGGGGCCCCGAACTCGTTTTCTGGGGCCAACGTCCTGACTTTC. Translating it yields CASSHQGAPNSFSGANVLTF.